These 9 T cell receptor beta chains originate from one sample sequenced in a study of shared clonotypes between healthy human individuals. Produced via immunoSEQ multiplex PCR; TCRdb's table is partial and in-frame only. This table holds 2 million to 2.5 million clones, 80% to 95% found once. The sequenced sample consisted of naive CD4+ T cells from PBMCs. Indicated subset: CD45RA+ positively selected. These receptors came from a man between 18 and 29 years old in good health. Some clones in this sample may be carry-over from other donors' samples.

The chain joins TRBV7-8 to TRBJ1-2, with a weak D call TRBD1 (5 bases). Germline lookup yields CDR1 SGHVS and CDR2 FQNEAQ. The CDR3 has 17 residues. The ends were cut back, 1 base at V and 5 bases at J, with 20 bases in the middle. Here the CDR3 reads CASSLVVRGAGPYGYTF. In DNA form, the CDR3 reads TGTGCCAGCAGCTTAGTGGTACGTGGGGCAGGCCCGTATGGCTACACCTTC.

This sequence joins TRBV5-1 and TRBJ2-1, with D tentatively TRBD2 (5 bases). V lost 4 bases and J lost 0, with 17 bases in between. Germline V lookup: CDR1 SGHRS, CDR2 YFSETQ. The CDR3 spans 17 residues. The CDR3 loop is CASSHRGDPSSYNEQFF. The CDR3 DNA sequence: TGCGCCAGCAGCCATCGGGGTGATCCGAGCTCCTACAATGAGCAGTTCTTC.

The CDR3 coding sequence is TGTGCCAGCAGTTATCGGGACAGGGGTACCACTGAAGCTTTCTTT. It translates to CASSYRDRGTTEAFF. The chain has TRBV6-6 and TRBJ1-1; TRBD1 matches at 10 bases. CDR1 MNHNY and CDR2 SVGAGI come from the germline V gene (reference sequence). J was trimmed by 4 bases and V by 3 bases; bases with no gene match: 5. The CDR3 runs 15 residues.

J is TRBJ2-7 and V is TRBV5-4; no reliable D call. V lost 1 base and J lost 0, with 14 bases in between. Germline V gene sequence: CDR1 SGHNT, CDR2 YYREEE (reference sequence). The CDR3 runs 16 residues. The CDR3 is CASSLSKEASSYEQYF. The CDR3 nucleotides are TGTGCCAGCAGCTTGTCAAAAGAGGCGAGCTCCTACGAGCAGTACTTC.

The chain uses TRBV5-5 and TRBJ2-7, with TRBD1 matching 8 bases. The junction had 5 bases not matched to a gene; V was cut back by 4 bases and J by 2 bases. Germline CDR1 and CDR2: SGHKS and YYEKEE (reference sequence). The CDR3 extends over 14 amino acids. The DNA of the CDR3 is TGTGCCAGCAGCAAACAGGGGGGTACCTACGAGCAGTACTTC. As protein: CASSKQGGTYEQYF.

The CDR3 here is CASSPRWLAKNIQYF. In nucleotides, the CDR3 is TGTGCCAGCAGCCCCCGTTGGCTAGCCAAAAACATTCAGTACTTC. The genes are TRBV7-2 and TRBJ2-4; D is ambiguous. The CDR3 consists of 15 residues. CDR1 is SGHTA and CDR2 is FQGNSA in the germline V gene. V lost 5 bases to trimming and J lost 0 bases, with 11 bases between them.

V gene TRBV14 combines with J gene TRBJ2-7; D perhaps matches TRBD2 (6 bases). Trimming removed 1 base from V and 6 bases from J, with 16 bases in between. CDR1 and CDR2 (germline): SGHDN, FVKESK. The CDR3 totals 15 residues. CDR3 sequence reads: CASSQALGGYGEQYF. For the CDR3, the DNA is TGTGCCAGCAGCCAAGCCTTGGGGGGATATGGCGAGCAGTACTTC.

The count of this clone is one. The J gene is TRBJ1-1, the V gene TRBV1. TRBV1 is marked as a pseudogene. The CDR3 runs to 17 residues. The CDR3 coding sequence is TGCACCAGCAGCCAACGTCTCTCCCGAGGGATGAACACTGAAGCTTTCTTT. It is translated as CTSSQRLSRGMNTEAFF.

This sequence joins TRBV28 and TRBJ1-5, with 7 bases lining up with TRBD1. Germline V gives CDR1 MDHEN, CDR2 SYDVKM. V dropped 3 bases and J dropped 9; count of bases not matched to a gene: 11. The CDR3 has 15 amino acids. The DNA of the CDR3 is TGTGCCAGCAGTTTTAGGGGGGCAGGGGGTTGGCCCCAGCATTTT. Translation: CASSFRGAGGWPQHF.